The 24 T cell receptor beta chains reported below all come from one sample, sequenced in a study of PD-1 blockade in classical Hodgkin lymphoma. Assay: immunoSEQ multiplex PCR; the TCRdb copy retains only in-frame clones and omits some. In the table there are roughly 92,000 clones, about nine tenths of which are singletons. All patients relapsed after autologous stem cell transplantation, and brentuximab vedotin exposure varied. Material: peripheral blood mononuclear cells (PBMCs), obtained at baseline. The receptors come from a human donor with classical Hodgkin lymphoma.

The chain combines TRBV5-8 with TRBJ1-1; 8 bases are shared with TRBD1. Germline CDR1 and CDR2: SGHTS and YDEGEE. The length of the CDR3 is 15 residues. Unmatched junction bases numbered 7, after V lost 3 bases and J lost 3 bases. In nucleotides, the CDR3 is TGTGCCAGCAGCTCTGGACAGGGTGTGGACACTGAAGCTTTCTTT. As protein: CASSSGQGVDTEAFF.

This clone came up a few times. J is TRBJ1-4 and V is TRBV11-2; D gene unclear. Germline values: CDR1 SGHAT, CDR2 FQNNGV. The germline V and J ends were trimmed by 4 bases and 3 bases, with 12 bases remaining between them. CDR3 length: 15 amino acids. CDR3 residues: CASSSPVGPNEKLFF. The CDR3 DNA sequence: TGTGCCAGCAGCTCCCCGGTTGGGCCTAATGAAAAACTGTTTTTT.

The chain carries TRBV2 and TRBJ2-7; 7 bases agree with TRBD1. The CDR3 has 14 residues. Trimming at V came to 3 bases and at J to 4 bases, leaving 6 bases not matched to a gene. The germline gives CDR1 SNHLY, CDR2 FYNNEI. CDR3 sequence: CASSDPPGQYEQYF. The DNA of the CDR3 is TGTGCCAGCAGTGACCCGCCGGGACAGTACGAGCAGTACTTC. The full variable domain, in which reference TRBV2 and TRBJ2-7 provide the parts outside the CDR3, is EPEVTQTPSHQVTQMGQEVILRCVPISNHLYFYWYRQILGQKVEFLVSFYNNEISEKSEIFDDQFSVERPDGSNFTLKIRSTKLEDSAMYFCASSDPPGQYEQYFGPGTRLTVT.

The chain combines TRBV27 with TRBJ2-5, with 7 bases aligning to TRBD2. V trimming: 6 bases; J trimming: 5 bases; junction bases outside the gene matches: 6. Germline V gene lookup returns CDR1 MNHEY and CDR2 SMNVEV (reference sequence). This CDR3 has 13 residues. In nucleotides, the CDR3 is TGTGCCAGCAGAGCGGGATTGGGGGAGACCCAGTACTTC. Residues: CASRAGLGETQYF.

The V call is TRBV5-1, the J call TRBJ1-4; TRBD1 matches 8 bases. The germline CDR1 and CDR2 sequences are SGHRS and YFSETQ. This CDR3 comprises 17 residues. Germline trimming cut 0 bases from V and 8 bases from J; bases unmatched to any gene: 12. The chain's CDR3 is CASSLGPPTGADEKLFF. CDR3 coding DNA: TGCGCCAGCAGCTTGGGTCCCCCGACAGGGGCAGACGAAAAACTGTTTTTT.

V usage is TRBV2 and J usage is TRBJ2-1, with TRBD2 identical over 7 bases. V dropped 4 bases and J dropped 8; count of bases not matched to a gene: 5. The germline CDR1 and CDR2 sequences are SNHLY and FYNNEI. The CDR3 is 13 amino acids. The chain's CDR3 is CASSGTSIYEQFF. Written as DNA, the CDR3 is TGTGCCAGCAGTGGGACTAGTATCTATGAGCAGTTCTTC.

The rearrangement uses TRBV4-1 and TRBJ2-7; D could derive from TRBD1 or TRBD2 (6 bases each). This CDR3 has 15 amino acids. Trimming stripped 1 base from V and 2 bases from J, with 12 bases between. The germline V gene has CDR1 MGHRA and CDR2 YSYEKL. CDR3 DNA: TGCGCCAGCAGCCAAGGACCAGGGGAGGCCTACGAGCAGTACTTC. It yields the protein CASSQGPGEAYEQYF.

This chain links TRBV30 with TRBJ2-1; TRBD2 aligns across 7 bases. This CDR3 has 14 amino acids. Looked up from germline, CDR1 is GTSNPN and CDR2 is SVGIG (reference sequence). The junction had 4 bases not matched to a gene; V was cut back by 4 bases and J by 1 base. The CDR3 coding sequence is TGTGCCTGGAAGGTGGGAGGGTCCTACAATGAGCAGTTCTTC. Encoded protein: CAWKVGGSYNEQFF.

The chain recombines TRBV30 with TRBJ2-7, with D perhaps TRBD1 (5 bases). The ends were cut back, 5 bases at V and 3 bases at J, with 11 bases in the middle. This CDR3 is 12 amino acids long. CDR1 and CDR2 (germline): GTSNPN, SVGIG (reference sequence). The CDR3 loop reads CAWSRALYEQYF. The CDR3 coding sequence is TGTGCCTGGTCCAGGGCTCTCTACGAGCAGTACTTC. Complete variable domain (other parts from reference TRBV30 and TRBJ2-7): SQTIHQWPATLVQPVGSPLSLECTVEGTSNPNLYWYRQAAGRGLQLLFYSVGIGQISSEVPQNLSASRPQDRQFILSSKKLLLSDSGFYLCAWSRALYEQYFGPGTRLTVT.

The CDR3 region is CASSYFIDRGGGYTF. The CDR3 nucleotides read TGTGCCAGCAGTTACTTCATAGACCGCGGGGGTGGCTACACCTTC. This sequence joins TRBV6-5 and TRBJ1-2; D might be TRBD1 (5 bases). Trimming removed 1 base at V and 7 bases at J, with 16 bases between. The germline CDR1 and CDR2 sequences are MNHEY and SVGAGI. This CDR3 has 15 residues.

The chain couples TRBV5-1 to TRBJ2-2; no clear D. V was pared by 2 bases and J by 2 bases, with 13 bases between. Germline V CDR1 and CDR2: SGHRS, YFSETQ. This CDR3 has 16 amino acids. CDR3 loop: CASSFGRKDNTGELFF. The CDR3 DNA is TGCGCCAGCAGCTTTGGACGGAAGGATAACACCGGGGAGCTGTTTTTT.

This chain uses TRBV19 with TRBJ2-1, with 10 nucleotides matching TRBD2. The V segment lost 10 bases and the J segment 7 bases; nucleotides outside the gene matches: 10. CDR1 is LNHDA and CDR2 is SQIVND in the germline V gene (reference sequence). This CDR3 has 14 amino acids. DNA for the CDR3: TGTGCCACCAGGAGCCTAGCGGGAGTTAATGAGCAGTTCTTC. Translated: CATRSLAGVNEQFF.

The CDR3 nucleotides read TGTGCCAGTATTTTCACGGGACAGAGCACCGGGGAGCTGTTTTTT. Protein product: CASIFTGQSTGELFF. V usage is TRBV2 and J usage is TRBJ2-2, with 7 bases fitting TRBD1. The CDR3 consists of 15 residues. CDR1 is SNHLY, CDR2 FYNNEI, per germline. J was trimmed by 4 bases and V by 9 bases; bases with no gene match: 11.

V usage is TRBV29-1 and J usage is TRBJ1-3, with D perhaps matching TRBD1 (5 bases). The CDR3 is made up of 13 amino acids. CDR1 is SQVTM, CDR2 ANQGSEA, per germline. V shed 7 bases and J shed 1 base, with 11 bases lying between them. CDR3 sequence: CSAADSSGNTIYF. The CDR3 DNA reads TGCAGCGCTGCTGACAGTTCTGGAAACACCATATATTTT.

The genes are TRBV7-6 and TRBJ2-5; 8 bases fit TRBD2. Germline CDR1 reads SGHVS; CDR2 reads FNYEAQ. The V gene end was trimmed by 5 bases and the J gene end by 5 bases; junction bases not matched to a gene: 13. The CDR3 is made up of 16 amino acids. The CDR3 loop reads CASSHPLAGSRETQYF. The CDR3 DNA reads TGTGCCAGCAGCCACCCCTTAGCGGGATCGAGGGAGACCCAGTACTTC.

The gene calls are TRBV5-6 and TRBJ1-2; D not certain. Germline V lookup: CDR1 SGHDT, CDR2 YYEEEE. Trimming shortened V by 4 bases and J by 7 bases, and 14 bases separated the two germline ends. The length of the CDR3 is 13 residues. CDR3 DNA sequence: TGTGCCAGCAGCCCGGGAAACCTTTTTGGCTACACCTTC. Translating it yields CASSPGNLFGYTF.

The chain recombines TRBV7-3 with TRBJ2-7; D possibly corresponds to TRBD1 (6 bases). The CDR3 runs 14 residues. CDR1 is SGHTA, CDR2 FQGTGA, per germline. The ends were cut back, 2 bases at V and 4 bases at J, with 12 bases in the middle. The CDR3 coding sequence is TGTGCCAGCAGCTTAGACGCAGGGGTGTACGAGCAGTACTTC. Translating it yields CASSLDAGVYEQYF. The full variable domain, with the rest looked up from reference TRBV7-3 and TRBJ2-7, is GAGVSQTPSNKVTEKGKYVELRCDPISGHTALYWYRQSLGQGPEFLIYFQGTGAADDSGLPNDRFFAVRPEGSVSTLKIQRTERGDSAVYLCASSLDAGVYEQYFGPGTRLTVT.

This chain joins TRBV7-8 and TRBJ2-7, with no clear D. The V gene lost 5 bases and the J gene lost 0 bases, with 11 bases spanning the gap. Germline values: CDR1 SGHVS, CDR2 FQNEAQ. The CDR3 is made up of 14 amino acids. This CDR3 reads CASSLTLSSYEQYF. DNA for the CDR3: TGTGCCAGCAGCCTGACCCTAAGCTCCTACGAGCAGTACTTC.

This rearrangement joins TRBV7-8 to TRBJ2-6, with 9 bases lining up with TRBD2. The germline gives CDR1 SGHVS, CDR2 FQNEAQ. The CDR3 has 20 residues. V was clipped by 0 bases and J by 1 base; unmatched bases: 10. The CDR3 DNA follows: TGTGCCAGCAGCTTAGCGAATCCGCGGGAGGGTTCGTCTGGGGCCAACGTCCTGACTTTC. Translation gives CASSLANPREGSSGANVLTF.

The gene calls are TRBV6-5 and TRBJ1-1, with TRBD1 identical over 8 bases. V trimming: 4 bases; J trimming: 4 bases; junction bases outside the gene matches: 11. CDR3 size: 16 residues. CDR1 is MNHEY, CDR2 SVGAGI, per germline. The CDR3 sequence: CASSLITGTGSTEAFF. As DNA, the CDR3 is TGTGCCAGCAGTTTGATTACCGGGACAGGCAGCACTGAAGCTTTCTTT.

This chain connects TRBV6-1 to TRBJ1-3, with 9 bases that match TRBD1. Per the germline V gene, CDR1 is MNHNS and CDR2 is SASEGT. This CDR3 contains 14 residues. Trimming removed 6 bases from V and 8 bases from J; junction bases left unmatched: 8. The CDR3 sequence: CASRLGQGGHTIYF. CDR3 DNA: TGTGCCAGCAGACTGGGACAGGGTGGCCACACCATATATTTT.

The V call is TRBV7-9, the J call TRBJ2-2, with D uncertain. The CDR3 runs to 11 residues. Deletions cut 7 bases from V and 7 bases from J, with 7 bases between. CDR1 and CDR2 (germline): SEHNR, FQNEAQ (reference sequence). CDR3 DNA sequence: TGTGCCAGCACTATCGGCGGGGAGCTGTTTTTT. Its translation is CASTIGGELFF.

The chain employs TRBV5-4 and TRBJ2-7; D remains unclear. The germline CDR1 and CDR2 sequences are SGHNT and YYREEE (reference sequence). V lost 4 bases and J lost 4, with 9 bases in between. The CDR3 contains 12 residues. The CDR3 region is CASSDGGYEQYF. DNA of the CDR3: TGTGCCAGCAGCGACGGTGGGTACGAGCAGTACTTC.

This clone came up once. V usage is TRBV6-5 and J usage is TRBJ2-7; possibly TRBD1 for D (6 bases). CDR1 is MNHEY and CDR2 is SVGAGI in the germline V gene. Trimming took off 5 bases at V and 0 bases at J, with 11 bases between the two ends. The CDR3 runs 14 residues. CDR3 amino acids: CASSGTPNSYEQYF. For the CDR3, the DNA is TGTGCCAGCAGTGGGACACCTAACTCCTACGAGCAGTACTTC.